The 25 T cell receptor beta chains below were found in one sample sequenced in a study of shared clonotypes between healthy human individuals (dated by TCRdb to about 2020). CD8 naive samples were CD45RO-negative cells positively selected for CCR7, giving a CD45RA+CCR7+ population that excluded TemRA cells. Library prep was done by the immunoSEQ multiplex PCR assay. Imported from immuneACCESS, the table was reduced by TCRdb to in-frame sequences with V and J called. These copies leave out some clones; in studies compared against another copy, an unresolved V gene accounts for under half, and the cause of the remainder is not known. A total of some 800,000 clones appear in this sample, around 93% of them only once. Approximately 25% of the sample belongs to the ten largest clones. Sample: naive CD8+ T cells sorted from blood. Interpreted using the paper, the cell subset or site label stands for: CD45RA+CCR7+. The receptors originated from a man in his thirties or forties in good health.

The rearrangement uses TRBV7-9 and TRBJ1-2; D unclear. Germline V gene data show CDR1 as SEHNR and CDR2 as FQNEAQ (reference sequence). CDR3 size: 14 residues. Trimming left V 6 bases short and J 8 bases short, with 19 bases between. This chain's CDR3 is CASSLADRPAGYTF. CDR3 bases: TGTGCCAGCAGTCTAGCTGATAGACCTGCCGGCTACACCTTC.

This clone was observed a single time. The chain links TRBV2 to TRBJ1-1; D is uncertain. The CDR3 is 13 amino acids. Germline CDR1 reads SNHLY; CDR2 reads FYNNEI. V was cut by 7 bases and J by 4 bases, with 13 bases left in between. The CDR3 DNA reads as TGTGCCAGCACACAGACATCAGGCACTGAAGCTTTCTTT. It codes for CASTQTSGTEAFF.

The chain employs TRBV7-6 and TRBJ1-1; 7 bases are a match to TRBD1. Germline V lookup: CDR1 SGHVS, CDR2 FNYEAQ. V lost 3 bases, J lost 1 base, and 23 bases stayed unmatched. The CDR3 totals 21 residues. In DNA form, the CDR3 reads TGTGCCAGCAGCTTCCAGGAAGAACAAGGACAGGACCCCATTAAGAACACTGAAGCTTTCTTT. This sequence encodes CASSFQEEQGQDPIKNTEAFF.

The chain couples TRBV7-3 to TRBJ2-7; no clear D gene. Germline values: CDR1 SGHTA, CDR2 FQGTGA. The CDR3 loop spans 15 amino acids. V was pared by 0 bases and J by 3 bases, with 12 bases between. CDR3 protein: CASSLTPRPYYEQYF. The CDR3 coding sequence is TGTGCCAGCAGCTTAACTCCACGGCCTTACTACGAGCAGTACTTC.

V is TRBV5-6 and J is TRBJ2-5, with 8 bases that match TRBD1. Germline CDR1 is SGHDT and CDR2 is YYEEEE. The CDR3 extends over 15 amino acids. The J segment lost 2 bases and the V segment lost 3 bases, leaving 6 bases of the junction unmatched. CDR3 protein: CASSSYRDRQETQYF. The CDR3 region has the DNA TGTGCCAGCAGCTCGTATAGGGACAGGCAAGAGACCCAGTACTTC.

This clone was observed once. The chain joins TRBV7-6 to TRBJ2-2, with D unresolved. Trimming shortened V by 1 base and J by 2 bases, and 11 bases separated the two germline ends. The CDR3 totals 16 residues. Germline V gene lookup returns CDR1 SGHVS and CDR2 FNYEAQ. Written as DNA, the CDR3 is TGTGCCAGCAGCTTAGGAGGACCGCAAAACACCGGGGAGCTGTTTTTT. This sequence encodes CASSLGGPQNTGELFF.

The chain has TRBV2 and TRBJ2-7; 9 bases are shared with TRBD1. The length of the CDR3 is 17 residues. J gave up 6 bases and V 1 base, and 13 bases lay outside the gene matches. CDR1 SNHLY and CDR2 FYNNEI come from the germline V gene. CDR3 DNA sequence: TGTGCCAGCAGTGAAGGGGTGCCGGGGACAGGGTCTTCCGAGCAGTACTTC. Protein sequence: CASSEGVPGTGSSEQYF.

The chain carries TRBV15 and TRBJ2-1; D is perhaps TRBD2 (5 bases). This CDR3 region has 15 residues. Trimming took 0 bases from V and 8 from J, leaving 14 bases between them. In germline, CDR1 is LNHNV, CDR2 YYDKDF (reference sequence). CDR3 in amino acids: CATSRDGLARDEQFF. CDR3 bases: TGTGCCACCAGCAGAGATGGGCTAGCACGAGATGAGCAGTTCTTC.

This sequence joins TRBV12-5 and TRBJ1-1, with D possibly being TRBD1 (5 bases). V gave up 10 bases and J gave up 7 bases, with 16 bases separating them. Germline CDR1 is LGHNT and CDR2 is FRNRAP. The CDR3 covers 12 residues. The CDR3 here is CATGTQVIEAFF. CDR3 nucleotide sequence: TGTGCTACCGGGACGCAGGTTATTGAAGCTTTCTTT.

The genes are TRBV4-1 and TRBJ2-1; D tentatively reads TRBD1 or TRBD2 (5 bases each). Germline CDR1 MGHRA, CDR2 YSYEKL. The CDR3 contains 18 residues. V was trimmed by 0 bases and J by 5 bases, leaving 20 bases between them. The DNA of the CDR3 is TGCGCCAGCAGCCAAGATCCAGGGCCGGGAACGTTCAACAATGAGCAGTTCTTC. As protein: CASSQDPGPGTFNNEQFF.

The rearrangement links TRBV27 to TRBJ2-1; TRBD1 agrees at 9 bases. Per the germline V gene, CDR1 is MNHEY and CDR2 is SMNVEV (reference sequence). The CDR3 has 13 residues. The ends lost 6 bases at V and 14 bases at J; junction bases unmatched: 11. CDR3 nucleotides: TGTGCCAGCAGCGGGAAAACAGGGGGCAAAAAGTTCTTC. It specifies CASSGKTGGKKFF.

CDR3 region: CASSFTGGGSYEQYF. CDR3 nucleotides: TGTGCCAGCAGTTTCACGGGAGGGGGCTCCTACGAGCAGTACTTC. The V gene is TRBV27, the J gene TRBJ2-7; TRBD2 agrees at 8 bases. J was trimmed by 0 bases and V by 3 bases; bases with no gene match: 4. From germline, CDR1 is MNHEY and CDR2 SMNVEV (reference sequence). This CDR3 has 15 amino acids.

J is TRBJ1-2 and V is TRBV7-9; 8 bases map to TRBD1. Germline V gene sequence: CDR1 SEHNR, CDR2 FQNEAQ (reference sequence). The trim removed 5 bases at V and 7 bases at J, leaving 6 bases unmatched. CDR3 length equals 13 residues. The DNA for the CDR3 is TGTGCCAGCAGCCCAAGGACAGGGATTGGCTACACCTTC. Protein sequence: CASSPRTGIGYTF.

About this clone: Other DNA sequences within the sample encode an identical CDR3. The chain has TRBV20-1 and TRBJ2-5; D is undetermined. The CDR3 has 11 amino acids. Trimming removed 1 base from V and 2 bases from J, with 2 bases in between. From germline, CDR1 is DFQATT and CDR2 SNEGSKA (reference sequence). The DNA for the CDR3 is TGCAGTGCTAGAGCACAAGAGACCCAGTACTTC. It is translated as CSARAQETQYF.

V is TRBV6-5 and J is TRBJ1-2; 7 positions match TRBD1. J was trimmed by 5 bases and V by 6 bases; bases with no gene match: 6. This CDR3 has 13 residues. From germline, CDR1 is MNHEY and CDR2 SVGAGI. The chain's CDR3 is CASSPQGQYGYTF. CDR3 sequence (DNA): TGTGCCAGCAGCCCACAGGGGCAGTATGGCTACACCTTC.

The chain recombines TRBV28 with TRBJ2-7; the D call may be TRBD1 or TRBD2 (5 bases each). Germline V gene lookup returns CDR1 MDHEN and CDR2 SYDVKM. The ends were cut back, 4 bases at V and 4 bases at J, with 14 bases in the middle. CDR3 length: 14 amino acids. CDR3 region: CASSSPGTQYEQYF. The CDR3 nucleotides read TGTGCCAGCAGTTCCCCCGGGACCCAGTACGAGCAGTACTTC.

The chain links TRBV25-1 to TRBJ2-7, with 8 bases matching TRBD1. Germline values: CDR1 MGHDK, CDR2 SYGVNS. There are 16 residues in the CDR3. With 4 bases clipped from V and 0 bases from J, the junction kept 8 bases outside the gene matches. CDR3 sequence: CASSATPGGFSYEQYF. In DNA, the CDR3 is TGTGCCAGCAGTGCTACTCCAGGGGGCTTCTCCTACGAGCAGTACTTC.

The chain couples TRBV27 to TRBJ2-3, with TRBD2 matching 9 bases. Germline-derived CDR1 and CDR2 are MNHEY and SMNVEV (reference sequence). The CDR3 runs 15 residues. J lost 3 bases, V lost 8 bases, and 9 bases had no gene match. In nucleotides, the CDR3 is TGTGCCAGCCTAGCGGGAAGTGGTCTTACAGATACGCAGTATTTT. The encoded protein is CASLAGSGLTDTQYF.

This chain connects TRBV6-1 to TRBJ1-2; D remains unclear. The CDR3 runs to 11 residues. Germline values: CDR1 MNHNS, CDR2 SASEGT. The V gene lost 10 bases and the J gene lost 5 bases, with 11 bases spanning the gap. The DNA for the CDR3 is TGTGCCACCCGGCCCTTATATGGCTACACCTTC. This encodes CATRPLYGYTF.

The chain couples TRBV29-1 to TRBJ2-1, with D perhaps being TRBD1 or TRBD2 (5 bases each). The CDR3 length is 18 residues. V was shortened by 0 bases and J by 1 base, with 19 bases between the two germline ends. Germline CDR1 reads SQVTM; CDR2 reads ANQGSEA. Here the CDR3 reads CSVEDGPLGESSYNEQFF. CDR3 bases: TGCAGCGTTGAAGACGGGCCCCTGGGGGAGAGTTCCTACAATGAGCAGTTCTTC.

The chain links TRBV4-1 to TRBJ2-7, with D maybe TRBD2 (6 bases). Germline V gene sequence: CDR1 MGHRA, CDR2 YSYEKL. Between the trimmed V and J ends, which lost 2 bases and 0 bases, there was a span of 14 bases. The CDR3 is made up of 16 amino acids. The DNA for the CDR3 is TGCGCCAGCAGCCAAACGGCTAGCGCAAGCTCCTACGAGCAGTACTTC. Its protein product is CASSQTASASSYEQYF.

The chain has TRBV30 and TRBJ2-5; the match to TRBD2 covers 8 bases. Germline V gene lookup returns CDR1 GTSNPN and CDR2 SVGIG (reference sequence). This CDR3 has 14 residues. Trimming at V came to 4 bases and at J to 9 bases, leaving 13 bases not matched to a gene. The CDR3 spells CAWIRPGTSGAQYF. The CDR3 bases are TGTGCCTGGATCCGTCCCGGGACTAGTGGGGCCCAGTACTTC.

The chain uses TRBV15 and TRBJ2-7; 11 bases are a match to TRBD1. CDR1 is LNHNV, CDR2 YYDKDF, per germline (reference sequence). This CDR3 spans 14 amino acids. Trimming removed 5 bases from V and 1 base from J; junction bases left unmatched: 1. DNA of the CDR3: TGTGCCACCAGCCGGGACAGGGGGTCCTACGAGCAGTACTTC. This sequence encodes CATSRDRGSYEQYF. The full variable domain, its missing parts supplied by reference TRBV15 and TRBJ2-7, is DAMVIQNPRYQVTQFGKPVTLSCSQTLNHNVMYWYQQKSSQAPKLLFHYYDKDFNNEADTPDNFQSRRPNTSFCFLDIRSPGLGDTAMYLCATSRDRGSYEQYFGPGTRLTVT.

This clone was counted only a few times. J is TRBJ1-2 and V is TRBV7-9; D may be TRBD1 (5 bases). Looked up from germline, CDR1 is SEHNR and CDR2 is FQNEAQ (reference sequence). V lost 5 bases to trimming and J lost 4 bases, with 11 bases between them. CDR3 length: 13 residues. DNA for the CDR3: TGTGCCAGCAGCGATAGGGGTGCCTATGGCTACACCTTC. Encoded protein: CASSDRGAYGYTF. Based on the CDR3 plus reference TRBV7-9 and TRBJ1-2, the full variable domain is DTGVSQNPRHKITKRGQNVTFRCDPISEHNRLYWYRQTLGQGPEFLTYFQNEAQLEKSRLLSDRFSAERPKGSFSTLEIQRTEQGDSAMYLCASSDRGAYGYTFGSGTRLTVV.

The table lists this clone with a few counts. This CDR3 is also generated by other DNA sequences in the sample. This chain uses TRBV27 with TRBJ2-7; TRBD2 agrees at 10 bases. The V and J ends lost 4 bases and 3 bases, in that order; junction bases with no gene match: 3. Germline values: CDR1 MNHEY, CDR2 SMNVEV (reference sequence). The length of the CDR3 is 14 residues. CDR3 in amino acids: CASSYASGSYEQYF. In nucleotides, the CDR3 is TGTGCCAGCAGTTACGCTAGCGGGAGCTACGAGCAGTACTTC.